This entry lists 24 T cell receptor beta chains sequenced from one sample in a study of T cells expressing NK-cell markers. TCRdb reanalyzed the 5' RACE reads, giving one entry per CDR3 protein sequence and no DNA. Its clone listing holds 200,000 to 300,000 distinct CDR3 sequences. Sequenced sample: blood T cells: a sorted CD56 or NKG2C T cell subset, CD4+ or CD8+ T cells, or bulk PBMC T cells (not recorded which). The receptors originated from a woman aged 18 to 69 in good health.

The chain combines TRBV9 with TRBJ2-2; TCRdb picks TRBD1, but there is no DNA to check that call. The germline gives CDR1 SGDLS, CDR2 YYNGEE. This CDR3 region has 16 residues. The CDR3 here is CASSADRARGTGELFF.

The rearrangement uses TRBV12-5 and TRBJ1-1. CDR1 is LGHNT, CDR2 FRNRAP, per germline. The length of the CDR3 is 12 residues. CDR3 amino acids: CASGLVNTEAFF.

The chain couples TRBV10-3 to TRBJ2-7; lacking DNA, the TRBD2 call made by TCRdb goes unchecked. Looked up from germline, CDR1 is ENHRY and CDR2 is SYGVKD. CDR3 length: 13 residues. This chain's CDR3 is CAIGGDGDYEQYF.

The V call is TRBV18, the J call TRBJ1-5. CDR3 length: 16 amino acids. Looked up from germline, CDR1 is KGHSH and CDR2 is LQKENI. This chain's CDR3 is CASSPAGTRTNQPQHF. Full variable domain (outside the CDR3, taken from reference TRBV18 and TRBJ1-5): NAGVMQNPRHLVRRRGQEARLRCSPMKGHSHVYWYRQLPEEGLKFMVYLQKENIIDESGMPKERFSAEFPKEGPSILRIQQVVRGDSAAYFCASSPAGTRTNQPQHFGDGTRLSIL.

The chain is built from TRBV28 and TRBJ1-1; TCRdb picks TRBD1, but there is no DNA to check that call. CDR1 and CDR2 from the germline V gene are MDHEN and SYDVKM. There are 13 residues in the CDR3. The CDR3 reads CASSSDRGSEAFF.

The chain uses TRBV12-3 or TRBV12-4 and TRBJ2-5; lacking DNA, the TRBD1 call made by TCRdb goes unchecked. The CDR3 length is 15 residues. The CDR3 protein is CASRLAGGRQETQYF.

V and J are TRBV23-1 and TRBJ2-7. TRBV23-1 is annotated as an ORF whose role is uncertain. CDR3 length equals 11 residues. The CDR3 region is CASRLYYEQYF.

The chain couples TRBV7-8 to TRBJ2-1; TCRdb reports TRBD2, a call that lacks DNA to check it against. The CDR3 extends over 15 amino acids. Per the germline V gene, CDR1 is SGHVS and CDR2 is FQNEAQ. CDR3 region: CASSFGGRGYNEQFF. Full variable domain (remainder filled in from reference TRBV7-8 and TRBJ2-1): GAGVSQSPRYKVAKRGQDVALRCDPISGHVSLFWYQQALGQGPEFLTYFQNEAQLDKSGLPSDRFFAERPEGSVSTLKIQRTQQEDSAVYLCASSFGGRGYNEQFFGPGTRLTVL.

V gene TRBV25-1 combines with J gene TRBJ2-7; TCRdb returns TRBD1, unconfirmable since there is no DNA. The germline V gene encodes CDR1 MGHDK and CDR2 SYGVNS. The CDR3 consists of 14 residues. The CDR3 sequence is CASSEGNPRYEQYF.

The V call is TRBV7-2, the J call TRBJ1-5. CDR3 length equals 12 residues. CDR1 SGHTA and CDR2 FQGNSA come from the germline V gene. CDR3 sequence: CASSTPNQPQHF.

The chain uses TRBV20-1 and TRBJ2-1; TCRdb's D call of TRBD2 is untestable without DNA. There are 19 residues in the CDR3. From germline, CDR1 is DFQATT and CDR2 SNEGSKA (reference sequence). This CDR3 reads CSARELEGRVLQHYNEQFF.

The rearrangement links TRBV7-2 to TRBJ2-3. This CDR3 is built from 12 residues. CDR1 is SGHTA and CDR2 is FQGNSA in the germline V gene. The CDR3 here is CASSQFTDTQYF.

The chain couples TRBV12-3 or TRBV12-4 to TRBJ1-2; TCRdb indicates TRBD1, and absent DNA this call remains unverified. The CDR3 loop spans 14 amino acids. CDR3 region: CASSSTGQGDGYTF.

CDR3 sequence reads: CASSSLERGWDEQFF. The chain uses TRBV19 and TRBJ2-1; TCRdb indicates TRBD2, and absent DNA this call remains unverified. Per the germline V gene, CDR1 is LNHDA and CDR2 is SQIVND (reference sequence). There are 15 residues in the CDR3.

This chain uses TRBV7-3 with TRBJ2-1; TCRdb's D call, TRBD1, is unchecked because there is no DNA. This CDR3 comprises 13 residues. CDR1 and CDR2 from the germline V gene are SGHTA and FQGTGA. Here the CDR3 reads CASSYGGGDEQFF.

The chain joins TRBV20-1 to TRBJ2-1. This CDR3 has 13 amino acids. The germline gives CDR1 DFQATT, CDR2 SNEGSKA (reference sequence). The CDR3 reads CSASSASYNEQFF.

The chain couples TRBV10-3 to TRBJ2-7. The CDR3 runs 12 residues. CDR1 is ENHRY and CDR2 is SYGVKD in the germline V gene. The CDR3 spells CAIRAGPYEQYF.

The rearrangement uses TRBV5-1 and TRBJ2-3; TCRdb picks TRBD2, but there is no DNA to check that call. The CDR3 runs 16 residues. Germline V gene lookup returns CDR1 SGHRS and CDR2 YFSETQ. The CDR3 region is CASSLTSGSRVDTQYF. The whole variable domain, filled in from reference TRBV5-1 and TRBJ2-3, reads KAGVTQTPRYLIKTRGQQVTLSCSPISGHRSVSWYQQTPGQGLQFLFEYFSETQRNKGNFPGRFSGRQFSNSRSEMNVSTLELGDSALYLCASSLTSGSRVDTQYFGPGTRLTVL.

The chain uses TRBV6-5 and TRBJ1-6. The CDR3 runs to 12 residues. The V gene's germline CDR1 is MNHEY and CDR2 SVGAGI. CDR3 in amino acids: CASSYAHSPLHF.

This chain uses TRBV11-2 with TRBJ1-4; TCRdb proposes TRBD1, but this gene call is untestable without DNA. This CDR3 is 14 amino acids long. The V gene's germline CDR1 is SGHAT and CDR2 FQNNGV. The CDR3: CASSRDRGRQKLFF.

V gene TRBV11-2 combines with J gene TRBJ2-5. CDR3 length: 14 residues. Germline loops: CDR1 SGHAT, CDR2 FQNNGV. CDR3: CASSLGLTQETQYF.

The gene calls are TRBV9 and TRBJ2-1; the D gene TCRdb calls, TRBD2, cannot be checked with no DNA. This CDR3 region has 16 residues. Germline values: CDR1 SGDLS, CDR2 YYNGEE. CDR3 protein: CASSVLMAGPYNEQFF.

This CDR3 is CSATQLAKNIQYF. V usage is TRBV20-1 and J usage is TRBJ2-4. There are 13 residues in the CDR3. The V gene's germline CDR1 is DFQATT and CDR2 SNEGSKA (reference sequence).

The rearrangement links TRBV5-4 to TRBJ1-5. Germline V gene data show CDR1 as SGHNT and CDR2 as YYREEE (reference sequence). The CDR3 has 15 residues. The CDR3 is CASSLGGGSNQPQHF.